The present entry profiles one T cell receptor (beta chain) with its context. V lost 6 bases, J lost 2 bases, and 9 bases stayed unmatched. This CDR3 has 16 residues. The germline V gene has CDR1 ENHRY and CDR2 SYGVKD. The record originates from a study of blood T cell repertoires in COVID-19. This table comes from immunoSEQ multiplex PCR, and its TCRdb copy is limited to in-frame clones, with some not included. The sample lists a few hundred thousand clones, 70% to 90% seen once, with roughly 12% in the top ten. V and J are TRBV10-3 and TRBJ1-1, with TRBD1 matching 10 bases. The sample comprised peripheral blood. The TCR comes from a young woman who had recovered from COVID-19. The chain's CDR3 is CAIRGGDRGRNTEAFF. The CDR3 coding sequence is TGTGCCATCAGAGGAGGGGACAGGGGAAGAAACACTGAAGCTTTCTTT.